Described below is a single T cell receptor (beta chain) sequence and its context. Its antigen is as yet unknown. Compared with germline, one end of the junction differs, possibly owing to a read error. TCRdb itself ran the multiplex PCR reads through MiXCR, one entry per CDR3 protein. This table holds 270,000 or so distinct CDR3 sequences, 30% found once. The data derive from a study of breast tumors, draining lymph nodes, adjacent tissues. Breast cancer patients provided tissue from their axillary draining lymph nodes. Study findings and constraints: Data fit most tumor T cells coming from lymph node, expanding in tumor. Luminal-like breast cancer showed significantly higher tumor–nontumor repertoire similarity than basal-like.

Sequenced input: axillary lymph node tissue. The sequence was obtained from a female donor with breast cancer. Some clones in this sample may be carry-over from other donors' samples.

The CDR3 nucleotides read TGTGCCAGCAGCTCGACCCCAGGACGCCGAGACTACGAGCAGCACTTC. This codes for CASSSTPGRRDYEQHF. The genes are TRBV7-2 and TRBJ2-7; D perhaps matches TRBD2 (5 bases). CDR1 is SGHTA, CDR2 FQGNSA, per germline. This CDR3 contains 16 residues.